The next 2 T cell receptor beta chains were all read from a single sample in a study of blood T cells in healthy people across ages. A second PCR, run for about 7 to 11 cycles, used a sample-barcoded 5' primer plus a J-beta primer mix. TCRdb recomputed calls from the 5' RACE reads with MiXCR, one row per CDR3 protein. Of about 570,000 distinct CDR3 sequences listed, about 27% are singletons. These records were also assigned to another study, of T cells of mothers and their children.

Material: blood. All receptors derive from a boy aged 2 to 10 in good health.

This clonotype was observed a handful of times. This rearrangement joins TRBV29-1 to TRBJ2-5; the D gene is possibly TRBD1 (6 bases). This CDR3 is 13 amino acids long. Trimming removed 0 bases at V and 2 bases at J, with 7 bases between. From germline, CDR1 is SQVTM and CDR2 ANQGSEA. CDR3 amino acids: CSVEDQGQETQYF. The CDR3 region has the DNA TGCAGCGTTGAAGACCAGGGGCAAGAGACCCAGTACTTC.

There are a few counts of this clonotype. The CDR3 DNA sequence: TGTGCCAGCAGCCGCACCGGGACAGGGGCAGACATTCAGTACTTC. Protein product: CASSRTGTGADIQYF. This chain connects TRBV7-2 to TRBJ2-4; TRBD1 aligns across 10 bases. Looked up from germline, CDR1 is SGHTA and CDR2 is FQGNSA. This CDR3 has 15 amino acids. V lost 5 bases, J lost 8 bases, and 9 bases stayed unmatched. The full variable domain, its missing parts supplied by reference TRBV7-2 and TRBJ2-4, is GAGVSQSPSNKVTEKGKDVELRCDPISGHTALYWYRQSLGQGLEFLIYFQGNSAPDKSGLPSDRFSAERTGGSVSTLTIQRTQQEDSAVYLCASSRTGTGADIQYFGAGTRLSVL.